The sequence of this TCR beta chain was determined in a study of shared clonotypes between healthy human individuals. Positive CCR7 selection of CD45RO-negative cells yielded the naive CD8 cells, and terminally differentiated effector memory CD45RA+ cells were excluded. Overall study findings and caveats: The diversity represented, both genetic and in exposure history, was limited by few donors. Across a handful of donors, naive CD4 shared 5% to 6%, naive CD8 around 3.8%, memory CD4 2.3%, memory CD8 around 0.42%.

The germline V gene has CDR1 MNHNY and CDR2 SVGAGI (reference sequence). Trimming pared 6 bases from V and 8 bases from J, leaving 10 bases between. This CDR3 has 12 amino acids. Concerning this clone: Its antigen is still unknown.

Over several immunoSEQ plates, each subset's genomic DNA was distributed in even portions. Sorted-subset replicate PCR reactions were performed with about 200 ng DNA, corresponding to 25,000 to 35,000 T cell genomes. The method was immunoSEQ multiplex PCR; TCRdb's version includes in-frame clones alone and lacks a portion of them. The sample holds some 2 million clones, over 85% seen once. The TCR originated in a young man in good health. The sample was naive CD8+ T cells sorted from blood. This rearrangement joins TRBV6-6 to TRBJ1-4, with D perhaps matching TRBD1 (6 bases). This CDR3 reads CASSADREKLFF. In nucleotides, the CDR3 is TGTGCCAGCAGCGCCGACAGGGAAAAACTGTTTTTT.